This record looks at one T cell receptor (beta chain) sequence and its context. This record belongs to a study of blood T cells in healthy people across ages. In the study overall: T cells yielded about one barcoded beta molecule per two cells through template switching.

The CDR3 spans 15 residues. Trimming removed 4 bases from V and 5 bases from J, with 17 bases in between. In germline, CDR1 is SGHTA, CDR2 FQGNSA. Primers used in a second PCR of roughly 7 to 11 cycles were a sample-barcoded 5' primer and a J-beta primer mix. Using its own MiXCR run on the 5' RACE reads, TCRdb lists one record per CDR3 protein. This sample carries more than 800,000 distinct CDR3 sequences, 29% of them seen once, and the ten largest clones take approximately 15%. Input material: blood. The clonotype comes from a woman at least 80 years old in good health. The chain recombines TRBV7-2 with TRBJ1-1, with D tentatively TRBD1 (5 bases). CDR3 protein: CASSSTLRGGTEAFF. The CDR3 nucleotides are TGTGCCAGCAGCTCTACGCTACGGGGGGGTACTGAAGCTTTCTTT.